What follows are 22 T cell receptor beta chains derived from one specimen sequenced in a study of shared clonotypes between healthy human individuals. Using immunoSEQ multiplex PCR, the repertoire was profiled, and TCRdb retains in-frame clones only, with some absent. The table has 400,000 to 600,000 clones, around 96% seen once. The source material was naive CD4+ T cells sorted from blood. This sample's subset: CD45RA+ positively selected. These TCRs come from a woman aged 25 to 39 in good health.

The chain joins TRBV7-9 to TRBJ1-3; no firm D call. CDR1 SEHNR and CDR2 FQNEAQ come from the germline V gene (reference sequence). CDR3 length: 16 amino acids. Trimming shortened V by 3 bases and J by 0 bases, and 12 bases separated the two germline ends. In nucleotides, the CDR3 is TGTGCCAGCAGCTTCCAACCCCCCAGCTCTGGAAACACCATATATTTT. Translating gives CASSFQPPSSGNTIYF.

The sample holds one count of this clone. The J gene is TRBJ1-5, the V gene TRBV5-4; the match to TRBD1 covers 8 bases. Per germline, CDR1 SGHNT and CDR2 YYREEE (reference sequence). CDR3 length: 14 residues. With 10 bases clipped from V and 4 bases from J, the junction kept 10 bases outside the gene matches. The CDR3 DNA reads TGTGCCTGGGGGGCAGGGGGCGCGAATCAGCCCCAGCATTTT. Translating gives CAWGAGGANQPQHF.

J is TRBJ2-3 and V is TRBV27; possibly TRBD1 for D (6 bases). Per germline, CDR1 MNHEY and CDR2 SMNVEV (reference sequence). Trimming took off 3 bases at V and 6 bases at J, with 13 bases between the two ends. The CDR3 is 14 residues long. CDR3 sequence: CASSLWGRGDTQYF. The CDR3 nucleotides read TGTGCCAGCAGTTTGTGGGGGCGCGGGGATACGCAGTATTTT.

The chain has TRBV4-1 and TRBJ2-1; possibly TRBD1 for D (5 bases). The V gene's germline CDR1 is MGHRA and CDR2 YSYEKL. Trimming took off 3 bases at V and 0 bases at J, with 12 bases between the two ends. This CDR3 spans 16 amino acids. The CDR3 reads CASSHDSASSYNEQFF. Written as DNA, the CDR3 is TGCGCCAGCAGCCATGACAGTGCGAGCTCCTACAATGAGCAGTTCTTC.

This chain links TRBV5-8 with TRBJ2-7, with TRBD1 matching over 8 bases. Germline V gene lookup returns CDR1 SGHTS and CDR2 YDEGEE. The V segment lost 3 bases and the J segment 4 bases; nucleotides outside the gene matches: 15. The CDR3 is 17 amino acids. The chain's CDR3 is CASSSRIPYRGSYEQYF. CDR3 sequence (DNA): TGTGCCAGCAGCTCGCGCATTCCCTACAGGGGGTCGTACGAGCAGTACTTC.

This sequence joins TRBV6-1 and TRBJ2-5; D remains unclear. In germline, CDR1 is MNHNS, CDR2 SASEGT. The CDR3 extends over 13 amino acids. The germline V and J ends were trimmed by 10 bases and 4 bases, with 16 bases remaining between them. The DNA of the CDR3 is TGTGCCACGTCAAGGTCTGGTAGAGAGACCCAGTACTTC. This gives the protein CATSRSGRETQYF.

The rearrangement joins TRBV11-2 to TRBJ1-1, with 10 bases that match TRBD1. Germline V gene data show CDR1 as SGHAT and CDR2 as FQNNGV. There are 16 residues in the CDR3. J was trimmed by 5 bases and V by 4 bases; bases with no gene match: 10. CDR3 sequence (DNA): TGTGCCAGCAGCTCCCAACTTCCGGGACAGGGGACTGAAGCTTTCTTT. Its protein is CASSSQLPGQGTEAFF.

The J gene is TRBJ1-4, the V gene TRBV28; tentative D call: TRBD1 (5 bases). The CDR3 is 15 residues long. CDR1 and CDR2 from the germline V gene are MDHEN and SYDVKM. Trimming pared 6 bases from V and 5 bases from J, leaving 16 bases between. CDR3 sequence (DNA): TGTGCCAGCAGCCGAGGCGGGGGACGGAATGAAAAACTGTTTTTT. Its protein product is CASSRGGGRNEKLFF. Full variable domain (missing parts from reference TRBV28 and TRBJ1-4): DVKVTQSSRYLVKRTGEKVFLECVQDMDHENMFWYRQDPGLGLRLIYFSYDVKMKEKGDIPEGYSVSREKKERFSLILESASTNQTSMYLCASSRGGGRNEKLFFGSGTQLSVL.

V gene TRBV27 combines with J gene TRBJ1-1; the D is unclear. CDR3 length: 14 amino acids. The germline V and J ends were trimmed by 8 bases and 0 bases, with 13 bases remaining between them. In germline, CDR1 is MNHEY, CDR2 SMNVEV (reference sequence). The CDR3 region has the DNA TGTGCCAGCTACAGCCGGACCATGAACACTGAAGCTTTCTTT. Protein: CASYSRTMNTEAFF.

The chain employs TRBV28 and TRBJ2-3; no clear D. Per germline, CDR1 MDHEN and CDR2 SYDVKM. V was trimmed by 4 bases and J by 7 bases, leaving 21 bases between them. CDR3 length: 16 residues. The CDR3 loop is CASSYPRAPRMNTQYF. The CDR3, as DNA: TGTGCCAGCAGTTATCCAAGGGCACCTCGGATGAATACGCAGTATTTT.

V is TRBV28 and J is TRBJ1-3; tentatively, D is TRBD1 (6 bases). V was trimmed by 1 base and J by 2 bases, leaving 15 bases between them. Germline V CDR1 and CDR2: MDHEN, SYDVKM. CDR3 size: 17 residues. Here the CDR3 DNA reads TGTGCCAGCAGTTTATTCCCATTTACAGGGACTGGAAACACCATATATTTT. Protein: CASSLFPFTGTGNTIYF. The full variable domain, rest sourced from reference TRBV28 and TRBJ1-3, is DVKVTQSSRYLVKRTGEKVFLECVQDMDHENMFWYRQDPGLGLRLIYFSYDVKMKEKGDIPEGYSVSREKKERFSLILESASTNQTSMYLCASSLFPFTGTGNTIYFGEGSWLTVV.

The V and J genes are TRBV28 and TRBJ2-4; D is perhaps TRBD2 (6 bases). The CDR3 length is 15 residues. Trimming took off 2 bases at V and 8 bases at J, with 16 bases between the two ends. Germline CDR1 MDHEN, CDR2 SYDVKM. Here the CDR3 reads CASSLAGSLGDIQYF. In DNA form, the CDR3 reads TGTGCCAGCAGTTTAGCGGGGAGCCTCGGGGACATTCAGTACTTC.

The J gene is TRBJ1-4, the V gene TRBV5-1, with 8 bases lining up with TRBD1. Looked up from germline, CDR1 is SGHRS and CDR2 is YFSETQ. This CDR3 spans 15 amino acids. The V and J ends lost 5 bases and 4 bases, in that order; junction bases with no gene match: 7. The CDR3 sequence is CASRQQGVVNEKLFF. The CDR3 DNA sequence: TGCGCCAGCAGACAACAGGGGGTTGTTAATGAAAAACTGTTTTTT.

The chain uses TRBV10-3 and TRBJ2-7; possibly TRBD1 for D (7 bases). The CDR3 runs 17 residues. Per the germline V gene, CDR1 is ENHRY and CDR2 is SYGVKD. The V and J ends lost 3 bases and 6 bases respectively, with 24 bases between them. The chain's CDR3 is CAISDSLRQGGGVEQYF. For the CDR3, the DNA is TGTGCCATCAGTGACAGTCTCCGGCAAGGGGGCGGGGTCGAGCAGTACTTC.

CDR3 in DNA: TGTGCCAGCAGTCCTGGGGACAGTTACTACAATGAGCAGTTCTTC. This codes for CASSPGDSYYNEQFF. This chain connects TRBV2 to TRBJ2-1; 7 bases fit TRBD1. The CDR3 sequence is 15 residues long. J was trimmed by 3 bases and V by 5 bases; bases with no gene match: 7. CDR1 and CDR2 from the germline V gene are SNHLY and FYNNEI.

J is TRBJ1-1 and V is TRBV27; possibly TRBD1 for D (5 bases). V lost 6 bases and J lost 1, with 9 bases in between. Looked up from germline, CDR1 is MNHEY and CDR2 is SMNVEV (reference sequence). The length of the CDR3 is 13 residues. CDR3 DNA: TGTGCCAGCAGCTACAGGCAGAACACTGAAGCTTTCTTT. Residues: CASSYRQNTEAFF.

The J gene is TRBJ2-2, the V gene TRBV7-9, with D uncertain. This CDR3 region has 16 residues. V shed 1 base and J shed 4 bases, with 13 bases lying between them. Germline V CDR1 and CDR2: SEHNR, FQNEAQ (reference sequence). CDR3 loop: CASSLGGGRATGELFF. The CDR3 DNA reads as TGTGCCAGCAGCTTAGGGGGTGGCAGAGCCACCGGGGAGCTGTTTTTT.

The genes are TRBV25-1 and TRBJ2-7, with 12 bases matching TRBD1. Trimming cost V 4 bases and J 4 bases; bases outside gene matches: 5. CDR1 and CDR2 from the germline V gene are MGHDK and SYGVNS. The CDR3 consists of 15 residues. This chain's CDR3 is CASSAGTGGSYEQYF. CDR3 bases: TGTGCCAGCAGTGCAGGGACAGGGGGCTCTTACGAGCAGTACTTC.

This chain connects TRBV27 to TRBJ1-5; D call uncertain. The CDR3 totals 16 residues. V was clipped by 4 bases and J by 2 bases, with 15 bases between them. Germline lookup yields CDR1 MNHEY and CDR2 SMNVEV (reference sequence). DNA for the CDR3: TGTGCCAGCAGTTCGACACCCGGATTGGGCAATCAGCCCCAGCATTTT. It encodes CASSSTPGLGNQPQHF.

This clone appeared a single time. The CDR3 region has the DNA TGTGCCAGTAGTATAATTGGAGCGGGAGATGAGCAGTTCTTC. Translated, it gives CASSIIGAGDEQFF. The gene calls are TRBV19 and TRBJ2-1; 8 nucleotides align to TRBD2. This CDR3 contains 14 residues. Per the germline V gene, CDR1 is LNHDA and CDR2 is SQIVND (reference sequence). After removal of 2 bases from V and 8 bases from J, the junction contained 5 bases not matched to a gene.

The CDR3 DNA follows: TGTGCAAGTCGCAACATTACAGGGGTGCAGTACTTC. Translation: CASRNITGVQYF. The rearrangement links TRBV12-2 to TRBJ2-7; the DNA was not used to check the table's D call, TRBD1. TRBV12-2 is reported as a pseudogene. The length of the CDR3 is 12 residues.

This clone was counted once. The chain employs TRBV2 and TRBJ2-7, with TRBD1 matching over 7 bases. Germline CDR1 and CDR2: SNHLY and FYNNEI. The CDR3 covers 14 residues. The V gene end was trimmed by 1 base and the J gene end by 3 bases; junction bases not matched to a gene: 3. This chain's CDR3 is CASSEETGYYEQYF. As DNA, the CDR3 is TGTGCCAGCAGTGAAGAGACAGGGTACTACGAGCAGTACTTC.